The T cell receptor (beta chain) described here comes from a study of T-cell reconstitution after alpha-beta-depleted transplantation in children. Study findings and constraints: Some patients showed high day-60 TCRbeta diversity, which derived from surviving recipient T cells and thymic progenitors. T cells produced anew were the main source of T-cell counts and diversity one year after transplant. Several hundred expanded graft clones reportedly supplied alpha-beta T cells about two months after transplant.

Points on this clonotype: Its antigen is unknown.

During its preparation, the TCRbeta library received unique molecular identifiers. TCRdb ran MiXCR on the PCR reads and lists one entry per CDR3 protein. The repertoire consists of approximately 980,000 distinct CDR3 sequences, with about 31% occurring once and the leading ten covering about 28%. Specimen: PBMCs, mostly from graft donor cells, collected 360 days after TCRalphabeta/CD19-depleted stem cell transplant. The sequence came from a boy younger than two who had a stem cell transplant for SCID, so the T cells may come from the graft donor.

The CDR3 region is CASSLRLAPDTQYF. Here the CDR3 DNA reads TGTGCCAGCAGCCTCAGACTAGCTCCAGATACGCAGTATTTT. The chain recombines TRBV3-1 with TRBJ2-3, with 7 nucleotides matching TRBD2. Germline lookup yields CDR1 LGHDT and CDR2 YNNKEL (reference sequence). J was trimmed by 4 bases and V by 4 bases; bases with no gene match: 5. The CDR3 runs 14 residues.